The 17 T cell receptor beta chains presented below share a single source sample, sequenced in a study of control samples from healthy donors and cancer patients. Repertoires were generated with immunoSEQ multiplex PCR, while TCRdb's copy carries only in-frame clones and drops some. The sample includes about 130,000 clones, 88% of them seen just once. Input material: blood. The receptors stem from a man between 45 and 60 years old in good health.

V is TRBV10-3 and J is TRBJ2-1; 8 positions agree with TRBD2. V was pared by 5 bases and J by 10 bases, with 7 bases of the junction left unmatched. This CDR3 is 13 amino acids long. The germline CDR1 and CDR2 sequences are ENHRY and SYGVKD. CDR3: CAISPGTSGEQFF. Here the CDR3 DNA reads TGTGCCATCAGTCCCGGGACTAGTGGCGAGCAGTTCTTC.

The chain links TRBV5-6 to TRBJ2-2, with 11 bases matching TRBD1. The junction had 12 bases not matched to a gene; V was cut back by 1 base and J by 7 bases. CDR3 length equals 18 residues. The germline CDR1 and CDR2 sequences are SGHDT and YYEEEE. CDR3 DNA: TGTGCCAGCAGCTTGAGAAGGTCCGGACAGGGGGCTGTCGGGGAGCTGTTTTTT. Its protein product is CASSLRRSGQGAVGELFF.

The chain uses TRBV28 and TRBJ1-5; D not resolved. The CDR3 extends over 12 amino acids. Germline CDR1 is MDHEN and CDR2 is SYDVKM. V lost 6 bases and J 9 bases, leaving 12 bases between the germline ends. The CDR3 region is CASSKIKRPQHF. The CDR3, as DNA: TGTGCCAGCAGCAAAATCAAGCGGCCCCAGCATTTT. Variable domain in full (rest from reference TRBV28 and TRBJ1-5): DVKVTQSSRYLVKRTGEKVFLECVQDMDHENMFWYRQDPGLGLRLIYFSYDVKMKEKGDIPEGYSVSREKKERFSLILESASTNQTSMYLCASSKIKRPQHFGDGTRLSIL.

V usage is TRBV10-3 and J usage is TRBJ1-2; a possible D gene is TRBD1 (6 bases). The CDR3 runs to 13 residues. Germline V lookup: CDR1 ENHRY, CDR2 SYGVKD. The V and J ends lost 6 bases and 2 bases respectively, with 10 bases between them. As DNA, the CDR3 is TGTGCCATCAGGCCAGGGGTAAACTATGGCTACACCTTC. Translating it yields CAIRPGVNYGYTF.

This clone appeared once. The chain combines TRBV6-5 with TRBJ2-1; no clear D gene. The V end was cut by 5 bases, the J end by 5 bases, with 7 bases between. The CDR3 is made up of 12 amino acids. Per germline, CDR1 MNHEY and CDR2 SVGAGI. The CDR3 spells CASSRNDNEQFF. As DNA, the CDR3 is TGTGCCAGCAGTCGGAACGACAATGAGCAGTTCTTC.

This chain uses TRBV5-1 with TRBJ1-1; D may be TRBD1 (5 bases). Germline CDR1 is SGHRS and CDR2 is YFSETQ. CDR3 length equals 15 residues. V gave up 4 bases and J gave up 1 base, with 14 bases separating them. Here the CDR3 DNA reads TGCGCCAGCAGCCCGAGACAGCGAGAGAACACTGAAGCTTTCTTT. It is translated as CASSPRQRENTEAFF.

This clone appeared a single time. The genes are TRBV6-1 and TRBJ2-7; D is unclear. Looked up from germline, CDR1 is MNHNS and CDR2 is SASEGT. The V end was cut by 3 bases, the J end by 7 bases, with 10 bases between. The CDR3 consists of 12 residues. CDR3 sequence reads: CASSELLREQYF. CDR3 in DNA: TGTGCCAGCAGTGAGCTCCTTCGGGAGCAGTACTTC.

The chain employs TRBV27 and TRBJ2-3; D ambiguous. The V end was cut by 4 bases, the J end by 1 base, with 15 bases between. The V gene's germline CDR1 is MNHEY and CDR2 SMNVEV (reference sequence). The CDR3 runs 16 residues. The CDR3 is CASSSAYTYRTDTQYF. As DNA, the CDR3 is TGTGCCAGCAGTTCCGCCTACACGTACCGCACAGATACGCAGTATTTT.

In nucleotides, the CDR3 is TGTGCCAGCAGCTATAGACGGACAGGGCCGGGTGGGGCCAACGTCCTGACTTTC. Amino acid sequence: CASSYRRTGPGGANVLTF. The rearrangement joins TRBV13 to TRBJ2-6; 8 bases map to TRBD1. The CDR3 totals 18 residues. The V gene's germline CDR1 is PRHDT and CDR2 FYEKMQ (reference sequence). With 4 bases clipped from V and 3 bases from J, the junction kept 11 bases outside the gene matches.

V and J are TRBV18 and TRBJ1-4; D possibly corresponds to TRBD1 (5 bases). The germline V gene encodes CDR1 KGHSH and CDR2 LQKENI. The CDR3 length is 15 residues. Trimming stripped 5 bases from V and 1 base from J, with 11 bases between. The CDR3 here is CASSALGVTNEKLFF. The CDR3 DNA is TGTGCCAGCTCAGCGTTGGGGGTAACTAATGAAAAACTGTTTTTT.

J is TRBJ2-7 and V is TRBV25-1, with 9 bases aligning to TRBD2. The ends lost 3 bases at V and 2 bases at J; junction bases unmatched: 5. CDR1 and CDR2 (germline): MGHDK, SYGVNS. The CDR3 has 15 residues. CDR3 protein: CASSDPGLAAYEQYF. The CDR3 region has the DNA TGTGCCAGCAGTGACCCGGGACTAGCCGCCTACGAGCAGTACTTC.

This sequence joins TRBV24-1 and TRBJ1-5; no clear D gene. CDR1 and CDR2 (germline): KGHDR, SFDVKD. This CDR3 comprises 14 residues. V was pared by 6 bases and J by 4 bases, with 12 bases between. CDR3: CATSLEPRNQPQHF. CDR3 sequence (DNA): TGTGCCACCAGTTTGGAACCAAGGAATCAGCCCCAGCATTTT.

J is TRBJ2-3 and V is TRBV29-1; 11 bases are shared with TRBD2. V was pared by 4 bases and J by 0 bases, with 6 bases of the junction left unmatched. Germline assignment: CDR1 SQVTM and CDR2 ANQGSEA. This CDR3 has 16 amino acids. CDR3 DNA sequence: TGCAGCGTTGTGCTAGCGGGGGGACCTAGCACAGATACGCAGTATTTT. Amino acids: CSVVLAGGPSTDTQYF.

This chain links TRBV5-1 with TRBJ2-7; the D is unclear. The CDR3 runs 12 residues. V was clipped by 4 bases and J by 5 bases, with 10 bases between them. CDR1 and CDR2 from the germline V gene are SGHRS and YFSETQ. The CDR3 bases are TGCGCCAGCAGCCCTAGTCAGGACGAGCAGTACTTC. Translating it yields CASSPSQDEQYF.

V and J are TRBV7-3 and TRBJ2-5; D might be TRBD1 or TRBD2, each matching 5 bases. Germline V gene lookup returns CDR1 SGHTA and CDR2 FQGTGA. The CDR3 length is 14 residues. The V and J ends lost 5 bases and 5 bases respectively, with 15 bases between them. The CDR3: CASSRGPTGETQYF. The CDR3 DNA reads TGTGCCAGCAGCAGGGGACCCACCGGGGAGACCCAGTACTTC. The full variable domain, rest sourced from reference TRBV7-3 and TRBJ2-5, is GAGVSQTPSNKVTEKGKYVELRCDPISGHTALYWYRQSLGQGPEFLIYFQGTGAADDSGLPNDRFFAVRPEGSVSTLKIQRTERGDSAVYLCASSRGPTGETQYFGPGTRLLVL.

The chain joins TRBV28 to TRBJ2-7, with D perhaps matching TRBD1 or TRBD2 (6 bases each). The CDR3 loop spans 15 amino acids. Germline V gene lookup returns CDR1 MDHEN and CDR2 SYDVKM. Trimming took off 4 bases at V and 2 bases at J, with 15 bases between the two ends. CDR3 region: CASSSGATLPYEQYF. CDR3 nucleotides: TGTGCCAGCAGTTCGGGGGCGACTCTACCCTACGAGCAGTACTTC.

In this sample, this clone turned up once. The DNA of the CDR3 is TGTGCCAGCAGCGTAGCTGAGGGGCTAGGCACTGAAGCTTTCTTT. Translation gives CASSVAEGLGTEAFF. V and J are TRBV9 and TRBJ1-1, with D perhaps TRBD1 (5 bases). CDR3 length: 15 amino acids. Germline V gives CDR1 SGDLS, CDR2 YYNGEE. The germline V and J ends were trimmed by 0 bases and 4 bases, with 13 bases remaining between them.